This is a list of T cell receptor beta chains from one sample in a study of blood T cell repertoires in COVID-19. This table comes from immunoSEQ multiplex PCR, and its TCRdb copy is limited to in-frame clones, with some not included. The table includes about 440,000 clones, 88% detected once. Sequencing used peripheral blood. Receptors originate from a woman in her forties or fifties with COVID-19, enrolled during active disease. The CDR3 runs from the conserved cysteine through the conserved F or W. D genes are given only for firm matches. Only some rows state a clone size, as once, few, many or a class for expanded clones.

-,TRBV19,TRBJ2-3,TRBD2,TGTGCCAGTAGTAGCCTAGCGGGGGCCACAGATACGCAGTATTTT,CASSSLAGATDTQYF
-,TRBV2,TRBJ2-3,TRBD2,TGTGCCAGCTTAAGCGGGGGGGCTTCCTCTAGCACAGATACGCAGTATTTT,CASLSGGASSSTDTQYF
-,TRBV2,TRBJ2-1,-,TGTGCCAGCACCTTTTACAATGAGCAGTTCTTC,CASTFYNEQFF
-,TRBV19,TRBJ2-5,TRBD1,TGTGCCAGTAACACCCCCGGGACAGAAGAGACCCAGTACTTC,CASNTPGTEETQYF
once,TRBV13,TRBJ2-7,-,TGTGCCAGCAGCTCCCTTTACGAGCAGTACTTC,CASSSLYEQYF
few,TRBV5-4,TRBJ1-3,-,TGTGCCAGCAGCTTGGCCGGGGGAAACACCATATATTTT,CASSLAGGNTIYF
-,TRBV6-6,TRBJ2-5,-,TGTGCCAGCAGTTCACCCGGGCAAGAGACCCAGTACTTC,CASSSPGQETQYF
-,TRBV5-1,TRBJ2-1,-,TGCGCCAGCGAACCGGGACATACGCTGGTTAGTGAGCAGTTCTTC,CASEPGHTLVSEQFF
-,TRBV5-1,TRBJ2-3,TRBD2,TGCGCCAGCAGCCGCGAAGCGGGGTGGGAGGCAGATACGCAGTATTTT,CASSREAGWEADTQYF
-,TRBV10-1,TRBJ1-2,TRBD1,TGCGCCAGCAGACCCCGACAGGGGGCGACCGGCTACACCTTC,CASRPRQGATGYTF
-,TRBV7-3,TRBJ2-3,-,TGTGCCAGCAGCTTATCTCCAGGGGCCAGCACAGATACGCAGTATTTT,CASSLSPGASTDTQYF
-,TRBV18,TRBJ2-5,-,TGTGCCAGCTCACCACTCGACAGCGAAGAGACCCAGTACTTC,CASSPLDSEETQYF
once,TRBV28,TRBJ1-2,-,TGTGCCAGCAGCCACGACAGGCATAACTATGGCTACACCTTC,CASSHDRHNYGYTF
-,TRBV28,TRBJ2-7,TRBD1,TGTGCCAGCCGTGGGACAGCCTACGAGCAGTACTTC,CASRGTAYEQYF
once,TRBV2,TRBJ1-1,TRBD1,TGTGCCAGCGGGGGACAGGGTAGGTCAGCTTTCTTT,CASGGQGRSAFF
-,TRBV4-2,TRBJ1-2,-,TGTGCCAGCAGCCAAGGGACTTATGGCTACACCTTC,CASSQGTYGYTF
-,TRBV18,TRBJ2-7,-,TGTGCCAGCTCACCACGGGACAAAGCCTACGAGCAGTACTTC,CASSPRDKAYEQYF
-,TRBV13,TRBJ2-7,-,TGTGCCAGCAGCCCACCGGGGTCGGGCCCTAGGCACGAGCAGTACTTC,CASSPPGSGPRHEQYF
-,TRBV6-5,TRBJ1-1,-,TGTGCCAGCAGTTCCGGACGGAGGCTGAACACTGAAGCTTTCTTT,CASSSGRRLNTEAFF
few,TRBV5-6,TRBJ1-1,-,TGTGCCAGCAGCCCTTTAAGGCAGGCGAACACTGAAGCTTTCTTT,CASSPLRQANTEAFF
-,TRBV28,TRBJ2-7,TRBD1,TGTGCCAGCTCGATGACAGGGAGCTCCTACGAGCAGTACTTC,CASSMTGSSYEQYF
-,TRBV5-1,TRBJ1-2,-,TGCGCCAGCAGCACAGGGTATGGCTACACCTTC,CASSTGYGYTF
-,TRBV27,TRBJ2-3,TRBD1,TGTGCCAGCAGCCCTTACAGGGGCTTCTTTGATAGCACAGATACGCAGTATTTT,CASSPYRGFFDSTDTQYF
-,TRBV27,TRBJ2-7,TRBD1,TGTGCCAGCAGTTTATCGGCAACGGGACAGCCGTACGAGCAGTACTTC,CASSLSATGQPYEQYF
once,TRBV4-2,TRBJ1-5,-,TGTGCCAGCAGCCAAGCCTCGGGACACTCCAATCAGCCCCAGCATTTT,CASSQASGHSNQPQHF
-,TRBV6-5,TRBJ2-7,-,TGTGCCAGCAGCGACTCCCACGAGCAGTACTTC,CASSDSHEQYF
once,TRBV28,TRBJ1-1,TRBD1,TGTGCCAGCAGTCCATTGGACAGGGATTCCGTGGTGGCTTTCTTT,CASSPLDRDSVVAFF
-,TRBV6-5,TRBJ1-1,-,TGTGCCAGCAGCTCCGACAGGATGAGAGCTGAAGCTTTCTTT,CASSSDRMRAEAFF
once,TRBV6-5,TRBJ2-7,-,TGTGCCAGCAGACGCGGGACAGCTTACGAGCAGTACTTC,CASRRGTAYEQYF